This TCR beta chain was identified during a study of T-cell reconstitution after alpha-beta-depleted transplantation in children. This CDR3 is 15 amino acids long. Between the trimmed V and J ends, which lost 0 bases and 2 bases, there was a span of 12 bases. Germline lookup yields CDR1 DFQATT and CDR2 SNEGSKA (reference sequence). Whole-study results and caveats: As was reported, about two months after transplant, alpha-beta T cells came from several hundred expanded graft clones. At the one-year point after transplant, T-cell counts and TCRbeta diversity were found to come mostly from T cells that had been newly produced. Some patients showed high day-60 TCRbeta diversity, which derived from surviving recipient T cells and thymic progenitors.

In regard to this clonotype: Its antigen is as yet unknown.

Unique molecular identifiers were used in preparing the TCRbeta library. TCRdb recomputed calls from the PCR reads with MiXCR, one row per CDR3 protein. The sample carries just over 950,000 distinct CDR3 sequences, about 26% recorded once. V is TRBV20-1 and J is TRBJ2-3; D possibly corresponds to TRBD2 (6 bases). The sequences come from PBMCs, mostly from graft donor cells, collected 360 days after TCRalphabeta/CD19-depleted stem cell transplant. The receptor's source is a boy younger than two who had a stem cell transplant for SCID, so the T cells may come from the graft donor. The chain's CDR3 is CSAREPSEPTDTQYF. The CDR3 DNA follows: TGCAGTGCTAGAGAGCCTAGCGAGCCCACAGATACGCAGTATTTT.